This note documents a single T cell receptor beta chain sequence. Its cognate antigen is unknown. The sample originates from a study of PD-1 blockade in classical Hodgkin lymphoma. For the study at large: Patients got intravenous nivolumab 3 mg/kg every 2 weeks. Notes on the study in general: Complete responders showed a baseline diversity that resembled the diversity of newly diagnosed patients. Possibly reflecting disease activity or prior therapy, repertoire differences have causes that remain undefined.

TCRdb's copy holds only in-frame clones and misses some; the assay was immunoSEQ multiplex PCR. Of tens of thousands of clones in the sample, around 80% were seen once. Patients all relapsed after autologous stem cell transplantation, and there was variation in brentuximab vedotin exposure. V lost 5 bases, J lost 14 bases, and 17 bases lay in between. This CDR3 comprises 11 residues. CDR1 is GTSNPN, CDR2 SVGIG, per germline (reference sequence). This chain joins TRBV30 and TRBJ2-3, with TRBD2 as a possible D gene (5 bases). The clonotype originates from a human donor with classical Hodgkin lymphoma. Sequences were derived from peripheral blood mononuclear cells (PBMCs), sampled at baseline. This CDR3 is CAWGTDGGGYF. CDR3 bases: TGTGCCTGGGGCACGGACGGAGGCGGGTATTTT. Together with reference TRBV30 and TRBJ2-3, the CDR3 gives the full variable domain: SQTIHQWPATLVQPVGSPLSLECTVEGTSNPNLYWYRQAAGRGLQLLFYSVGIGQISSEVPQNLSASRPQDRQFILSSKKLLLSDSGFYLCAWGTDGGGYFGPGTRLTVL.